A single sample gave rise to the 19 T cell receptor beta chains below, sequenced in a study of blood T cell repertoires in COVID-19. Repertoires were generated with immunoSEQ multiplex PCR, while TCRdb's copy carries only in-frame clones and drops some. The sample comprises tens of thousands of clones, approximately 87% of which are singletons, and around 4.5% rests with the top ten. Sequencing input: peripheral blood. Receptors originate from a human donor in a cohort sampled during active COVID-19.

The V gene is TRBV5-1, the J gene TRBJ1-5; D is possibly TRBD1 (5 bases). Germline loops: CDR1 SGHRS, CDR2 YFSETQ. The CDR3 has 14 residues. Trimming pared 4 bases from V and 3 bases from J, leaving 11 bases between. CDR3 nucleotides: TGCGCCAGCAGCACGGGGGATTACAATCAGCCCCAGCATTTT. Amino acid sequence: CASSTGDYNQPQHF.

V and J are TRBV5-5 and TRBJ2-7; 7 nucleotides match TRBD1. V trimming: 4 bases; J trimming: 7 bases; junction bases outside the gene matches: 14. This CDR3 contains 15 residues. Germline V lookup: CDR1 SGHKS, CDR2 YYEKEE (reference sequence). The CDR3 coding sequence is TGTGCCAGCAGCCTTCGAACTAGGGGGCGAGGGGAGCAGTACTTC. It is translated as CASSLRTRGRGEQYF.

The DNA for the CDR3 is TGTGCCAGCACGCGGACAAGATTATTTTACGAGCAGTACTTC. Translated, it gives CASTRTRLFYEQYF. The rearrangement uses TRBV2 and TRBJ2-7, with a possible D match to TRBD1 (5 bases). The ends were cut back, 7 bases at V and 4 bases at J, with 17 bases in the middle. The germline V gene has CDR1 SNHLY and CDR2 FYNNEI. This CDR3 has 14 amino acids.

This chain joins TRBV3-1 (or the pseudogene TRBV3-2) and TRBJ2-1; 12 positions agree with TRBD2. The trim removed 2 bases at V and 3 bases at J, leaving 5 bases unmatched. The germline V gene encodes CDR1 LGHDT and CDR2 YNNKEL (reference sequence). The CDR3 spans 17 residues. The CDR3 DNA reads as TGTGCCAGCAGCCAACCTGGACTAGCGGGGAACTACAATGAGCAGTTCTTC. This codes for CASSQPGLAGNYNEQFF.

V is TRBV29-1 and J is TRBJ2-1, with a possible D match to TRBD2 (7 bases). Trimming left V 3 bases short and J 7 bases short, with 19 bases between. Germline V gene sequence: CDR1 SQVTM, CDR2 ANQGSEA. The CDR3 is made up of 15 amino acids. CDR3 bases: TGCAGCGTTGAGGGGGGGACATCAGTAGGAAATGAGCAGTTCTTC. Residues: CSVEGGTSVGNEQFF.

This chain links TRBV4-1 with TRBJ2-5; D remains unclear. Per the germline V gene, CDR1 is MGHRA and CDR2 is YSYEKL. With 0 bases removed from V and 5 bases from J, the gap between germline ends came to 10 bases. The CDR3 loop spans 14 amino acids. The CDR3 is CASSQEGDGETQYF. The DNA of the CDR3 is TGCGCCAGCAGCCAAGAAGGCGACGGGGAGACCCAGTACTTC.

The chain joins TRBV7-2 to TRBJ2-1; TRBD2 agrees at 9 bases. The CDR3 runs 17 residues. The ends lost 5 bases at V and 5 bases at J; junction bases unmatched: 13. Germline CDR1 and CDR2: SGHTA and FQGNSA. The CDR3 reads CASSHPAWREGHNEQFF. In DNA form, the CDR3 reads TGTGCCAGCAGCCACCCCGCTTGGCGGGAGGGCCACAATGAGCAGTTCTTC.

The genes are TRBV4-1 and TRBJ2-5; D is ambiguous. This CDR3 is built from 13 residues. Germline CDR1 and CDR2: MGHRA and YSYEKL. The V end lost 5 bases, the J end lost 4 bases, and 11 bases lay between the germline ends. The CDR3 sequence: CASSSRGPETQYF. CDR3 DNA sequence: TGCGCCAGCAGCTCCCGAGGCCCAGAGACCCAGTACTTC.

The chain carries TRBV19 and TRBJ2-2; 7 nucleotides agree with TRBD1. The V gene's germline CDR1 is LNHDA and CDR2 SQIVND (reference sequence). V shed 3 bases and J 4 bases; nucleotides not matched to a gene: 11. This CDR3 is 17 amino acids long. This CDR3 is CASSIPKGAALTGELFF. In DNA, the CDR3 is TGTGCCAGTAGTATCCCCAAGGGGGCAGCTCTCACCGGGGAGCTGTTTTTT.

The chain joins TRBV7-9 to TRBJ2-3, with no clear D. The CDR3 is 14 amino acids. Germline-derived CDR1 and CDR2 are SEHNR and FQNEAQ (reference sequence). Trimming took 5 bases from V and 0 from J, leaving 9 bases between them. CDR3 coding DNA: TGTGCCAGCAGCCCCTCGACTAGCACAGATACGCAGTATTTT. Translation: CASSPSTSTDTQYF.

The chain joins TRBV5-4 to TRBJ2-7; 8 bases line up with TRBD1. The CDR3 contains 14 residues. Trimming took 3 bases from V and 4 from J; bases not matched to a gene: 6. Germline values: CDR1 SGHNT, CDR2 YYREEE (reference sequence). CDR3 DNA: TGTGCCAGCAGCTCCGGACAGGGATCGTACGAGCAGTACTTC. Translated: CASSSGQGSYEQYF.

V and J are TRBV19 and TRBJ2-1; D call uncertain. The CDR3 is made up of 16 amino acids. V gave up 6 bases and J gave up 0 bases, with 15 bases separating them. Germline V gene data show CDR1 as LNHDA and CDR2 as SQIVND (reference sequence). The CDR3 region is CASSPRPWSSYNEQFF. The CDR3 region has the DNA TGTGCCAGTAGCCCTAGACCTTGGAGCTCCTACAATGAGCAGTTCTTC.

The gene calls are TRBV19 and TRBJ2-1; D is undetermined. Deletions cut 3 bases from V and 9 bases from J, with 6 bases between. CDR1 is LNHDA, CDR2 SQIVND, per germline (reference sequence). This CDR3 has 11 amino acids. CDR3 residues: CASSISREQFF. The CDR3 nucleotides are TGTGCCAGTAGTATTTCTCGTGAGCAGTTCTTC.

This clone was counted only a few times. The gene calls are TRBV11-2 and TRBJ2-2, with D unclear. The V gene lost 5 bases and the J gene lost 3 bases, with 7 bases spanning the gap. The CDR3 spans 13 residues. CDR1 SGHAT and CDR2 FQNNGV come from the germline V gene. The chain's CDR3 is CASSGRHTGELFF. The CDR3 DNA reads TGTGCCAGCAGCGGCCGCCACACCGGGGAGCTGTTTTTT.

The chain joins TRBV6-5 to TRBJ2-7; D ambiguous. Germline V CDR1 and CDR2: MNHEY, SVGAGI. This CDR3 spans 12 amino acids. Trimming pared 5 bases from V and 3 bases from J, leaving 8 bases between. CDR3 protein: CASSTANYEQYF. DNA for the CDR3: TGTGCCAGCAGTACCGCTAACTACGAGCAGTACTTC.

In this sample, this clone turned up once. The V and J genes are TRBV2 and TRBJ1-3; TRBD1 might be the D (6 bases). The germline V and J ends were trimmed by 2 bases and 0 bases, with 8 bases remaining between them. CDR1 and CDR2 (germline): SNHLY, FYNNEI. The CDR3 totals 15 residues. CDR3 coding DNA: TGTGCCAGCAGTGAACAGGGGCCCTCTGGAAACACCATATATTTT. This encodes CASSEQGPSGNTIYF.

The chain carries TRBV9 and TRBJ1-6, with a weak D call TRBD1 (6 bases). Trimming cost V 2 bases and J 4 bases, with 7 bases left between them. The CDR3 totals 14 residues. Looked up from germline, CDR1 is SGDLS and CDR2 is YYNGEE. CDR3 sequence: CASSVQGYNSPLHF. Written as DNA, the CDR3 is TGTGCCAGCAGCGTCCAGGGGTATAATTCACCCCTCCACTTT.

By sample fraction, this clone is medium-sized. This chain links TRBV29-1 with TRBJ2-1, with TRBD2 as a possible D gene (5 bases). Germline V lookup: CDR1 SQVTM, CDR2 ANQGSEA. V lost 6 bases to trimming and J lost 5 bases, with 11 bases between them. This CDR3 is built from 12 residues. The CDR3 sequence is CSVGAPNNEQFF. For the CDR3, the DNA is TGCAGCGTGGGAGCCCCAAACAATGAGCAGTTCTTC.

The rearrangement joins TRBV5-8 to TRBJ2-3, with TRBD1 as a possible D gene (6 bases). Trimming took 5 bases from V and 3 from J, leaving 19 bases between them. The CDR3 consists of 16 residues. CDR1 is SGHTS, CDR2 YDEGEE, per germline. CDR3 in amino acids: CASSTGQRLSTDTQYF. The CDR3 nucleotides read TGTGCCAGCAGTACCGGACAGCGGTTAAGTACAGATACGCAGTATTTT.